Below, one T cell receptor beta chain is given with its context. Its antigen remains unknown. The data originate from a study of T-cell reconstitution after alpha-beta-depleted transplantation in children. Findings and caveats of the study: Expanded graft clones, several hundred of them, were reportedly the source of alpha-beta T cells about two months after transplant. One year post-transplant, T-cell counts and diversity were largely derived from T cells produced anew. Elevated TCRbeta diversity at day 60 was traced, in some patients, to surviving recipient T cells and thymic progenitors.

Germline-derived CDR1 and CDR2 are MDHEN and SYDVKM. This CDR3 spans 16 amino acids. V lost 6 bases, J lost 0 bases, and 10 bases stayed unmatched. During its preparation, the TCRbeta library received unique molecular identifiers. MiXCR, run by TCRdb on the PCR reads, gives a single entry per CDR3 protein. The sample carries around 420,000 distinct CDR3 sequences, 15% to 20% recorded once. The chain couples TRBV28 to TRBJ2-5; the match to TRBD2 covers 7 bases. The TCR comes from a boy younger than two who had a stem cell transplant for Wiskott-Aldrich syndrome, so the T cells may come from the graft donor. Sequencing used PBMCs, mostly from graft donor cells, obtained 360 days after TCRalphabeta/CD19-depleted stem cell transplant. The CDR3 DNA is TGTGCCAGCAGCCTTTGGGGCGGGGGTTACCAAGAGACCCAGTACTTC. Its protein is CASSLWGGGYQETQYF.